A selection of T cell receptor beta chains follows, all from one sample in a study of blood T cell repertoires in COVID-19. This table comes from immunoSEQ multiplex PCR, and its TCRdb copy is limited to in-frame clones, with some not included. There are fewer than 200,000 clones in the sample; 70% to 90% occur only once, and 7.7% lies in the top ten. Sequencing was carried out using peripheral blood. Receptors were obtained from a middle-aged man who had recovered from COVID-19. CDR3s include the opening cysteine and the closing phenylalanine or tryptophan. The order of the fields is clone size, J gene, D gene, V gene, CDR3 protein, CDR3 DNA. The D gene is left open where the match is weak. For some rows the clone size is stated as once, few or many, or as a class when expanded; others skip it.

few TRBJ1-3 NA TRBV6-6 CASSKTGNTIYF TGTGCCAGCAGTAAGACAGGAAACACCATATATTTT
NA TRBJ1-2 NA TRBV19 CASMTGSYGYTF TGTGCCAGTATGACAGGATCATATGGCTACACCTTC
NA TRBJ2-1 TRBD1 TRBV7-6 CASSSPDGTGYNEQFF TGTGCCAGCAGCTCACCGGACGGGACAGGGTACAATGAGCAGTTCTTC
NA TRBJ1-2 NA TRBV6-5 CASSYSAANYGYTF TGTGCCAGCAGTTACTCAGCAGCGAACTATGGCTACACCTTC
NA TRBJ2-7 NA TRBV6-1 CATHPWGLSSYEQYF TGTGCCACCCATCCGTGGGGGCTAAGCTCCTACGAGCAGTACTTC
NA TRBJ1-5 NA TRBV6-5 CASSYARGQPQHF TGTGCCAGCAGTTATGCAAGGGGCCAGCCCCAGCATTTT
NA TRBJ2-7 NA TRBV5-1 CASSFRGTYEQYF TGCGCCAGCAGCTTTAGGGGAACCTACGAGCAGTACTTC
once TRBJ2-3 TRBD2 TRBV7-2 CASSFSGGLTDTQYF TGTGCCAGCAGCTTTAGCGGGGGGCTCACAGATACGCAGTATTTT
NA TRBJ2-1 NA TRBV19 CASSIGGTSYNEQFF TGTGCCAGTAGTATCGGGGGGACATCCTACAATGAGCAGTTCTTC
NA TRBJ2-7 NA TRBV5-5 CASNRDTDYEQYF TGTGCCAGCAACCGGGACACTGACTACGAGCAGTACTTC
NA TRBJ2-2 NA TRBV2 CASSEDTWIWTERPGELFF TGTGCCAGCAGTGAAGATACGTGGATCTGGACAGAACGGCCCGGGGAGCTGTTTTTT
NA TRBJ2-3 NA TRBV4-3 CASSQVGGTDTQYF TGCGCCAGCAGCCAAGTTGGCGGTACAGATACGCAGTATTTT
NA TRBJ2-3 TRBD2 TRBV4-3 CASSQDGGTSGTDTQYF TGCGCCAGCAGCCAAGATGGGGGGACTAGCGGCACAGATACGCAGTATTTT
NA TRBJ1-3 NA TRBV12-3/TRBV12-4 CASSLRSGNTIYF TGTGCCAGCAGTTTGCGGTCTGGAAACACCATATATTTT
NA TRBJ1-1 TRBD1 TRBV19 CASSIDSGGRAFF TGTGCCAGTAGTATAGACTCAGGGGGCCGAGCTTTCTTT
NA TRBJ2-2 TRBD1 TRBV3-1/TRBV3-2 CASSQVGPGTGFRTGELFF TGTGCCAGCAGCCAAGTTGGTCCCGGGACAGGGTTTCGCACCGGGGAGCTGTTTTTT
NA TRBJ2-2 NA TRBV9 CASSITSQTGELFF TGTGCCAGCAGCATAACTAGTCAGACCGGGGAGCTGTTTTTT
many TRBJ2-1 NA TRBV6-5 CASSYRDFNEQFF TGTGCCAGCAGTTACCGGGACTTCAATGAGCAGTTCTTC
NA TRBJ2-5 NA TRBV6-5 CASSYSLSDRQETQYF TGTGCCAGCAGTTACTCTTTGTCGGACAGACAAGAGACCCAGTACTTC
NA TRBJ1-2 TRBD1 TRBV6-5 CASRTGTGAGYTF TGTGCCAGCAGGACCGGGACAGGGGCCGGCTACACCTTC
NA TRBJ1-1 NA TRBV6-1 CVSSEILIRTEAFF TGTGTCAGCAGTGAAATTCTAATCAGGACTGAAGCTTTCTTT
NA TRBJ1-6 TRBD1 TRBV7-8 CASSFDRGNSPLHF TGTGCCAGCAGCTTTGACAGGGGGAATTCACCCCTCCACTTT